This T cell receptor (beta chain) originates from a study of blood T cells in healthy people across ages. Study-level findings and limits: The fall in TCR beta diversity per million T cells was roughly linear with age.

The authors ran a second PCR of about 6 to 11 cycles using a sample-barcoded 5' primer and a J-beta primer mix. TCRdb reanalysed the 5' RACE reads using MiXCR and keeps one entry per CDR3 protein. There are approximately 1.5 million distinct CDR3 sequences in the sample; roughly 43% occur only once, and 4% lies in the top ten. The CDR3 length is 16 residues. Germline CDR1 is MNHEY and CDR2 is SVGEGT. J was trimmed by 6 bases and V by 0 bases; bases with no gene match: 8. A note on this clonotype: Its antigen remains unidentified.

The sequence was obtained from a woman aged 18-29 years in good health. This chain connects TRBV6-2 or TRBV6-3 to TRBJ2-7; TRBD1 matches at 10 bases. The sample consisted of blood. In DNA form, the CDR3 reads TGTGCCAGCAGTTACTCGAGGGCGACAGGGGGCACCGAGCAGTACTTC. Translated: CASSYSRATGGTEQYF.